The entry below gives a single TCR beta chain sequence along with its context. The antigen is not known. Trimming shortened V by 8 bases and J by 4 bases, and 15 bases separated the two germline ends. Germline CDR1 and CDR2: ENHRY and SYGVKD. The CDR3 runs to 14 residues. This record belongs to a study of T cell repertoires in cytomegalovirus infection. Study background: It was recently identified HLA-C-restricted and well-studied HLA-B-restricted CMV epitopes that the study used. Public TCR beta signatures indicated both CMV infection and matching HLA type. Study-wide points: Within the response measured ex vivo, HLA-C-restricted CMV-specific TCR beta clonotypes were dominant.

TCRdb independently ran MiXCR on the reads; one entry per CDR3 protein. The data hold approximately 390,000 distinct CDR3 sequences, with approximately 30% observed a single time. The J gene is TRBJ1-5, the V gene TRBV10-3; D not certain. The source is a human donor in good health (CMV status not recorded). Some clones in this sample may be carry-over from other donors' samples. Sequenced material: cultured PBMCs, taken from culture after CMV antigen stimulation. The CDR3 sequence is CAIGGAVTNQPQHF. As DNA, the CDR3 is TGTGCCATCGGAGGAGCAGTAACTAATCAGCCCCAGCATTTT.